A single sample is the source of the 12 T cell receptor beta chains below, sequenced in a study of T cells after yellow fever vaccination. Each CDR3 protein is one row after TCRdb ran MiXCR on the 5' RACE reads. The sample has 200,000 to 250,000 distinct CDR3 sequences, 6.9% seen once. Here the sequenced sample was CD4+ T cells sorted from PBMCs, taken 15 days after the yellow fever booster vaccination. The receptors here all came from a man aged 30 to 39 who received the YFV17D yellow fever vaccine.

This clonotype was detected many times. The chain carries TRBV9 and TRBJ2-3; D uncertain. Germline values: CDR1 SGDLS, CDR2 YYNGEE. The V and J ends lost 0 bases and 0 bases respectively, with 5 bases between them. The CDR3 is made up of 14 amino acids. This CDR3 is CASSVDQSTDTQYF. As DNA, the CDR3 is TGTGCCAGCAGCGTAGACCAGAGCACAGATACGCAGTATTTT.

The CDR3 loop is CASSQASLRGSEQFF. In DNA form, the CDR3 reads TGTGCCAGCAGCCAAGCCAGTCTCAGGGGTTCCGAGCAGTTCTTC. This chain uses TRBV3-1 with TRBJ2-1; maybe TRBD1 (6 bases). V was shortened by 1 base and J by 10 bases, with 17 bases between the two germline ends. CDR3 length: 15 amino acids. Per germline, CDR1 LGHDT and CDR2 YNNKEL (reference sequence).

The rearrangement uses TRBV29-1 and TRBJ2-7; D gene ambiguous. Germline lookup yields CDR1 SQVTM and CDR2 ANQGSEA. V dropped 5 bases and J dropped 2 bases, with 7 bases sitting between them. CDR3 size: 11 residues. In DNA, the CDR3 is TGCAGCGTTTGCAAGGCCTACGAGCAGTACTTC. Its translation: CSVCKAYEQYF.

This clonotype was seen ten or more times. The chain joins TRBV5-1 to TRBJ1-1; no definite D call. The CDR3 covers 15 residues. Trimming stripped 0 bases from V and 7 bases from J, with 16 bases between. Looked up from germline, CDR1 is SGHRS and CDR2 is YFSETQ. The CDR3 sequence: CASSLEAARSVEAFF. The CDR3 DNA is TGCGCCAGCAGCTTGGAGGCGGCCAGATCGGTTGAAGCTTTCTTT.

V usage is TRBV12-3 or TRBV12-4 and J usage is TRBJ2-7; D is possibly TRBD1 or TRBD2 (5 bases each). This CDR3 comprises 15 residues. Trimming stripped 2 bases from V and 6 bases from J, with 17 bases between. CDR3 DNA: TGTGCCAGCAGTTTATCAGGGCAAAGGGACCCCGAGCAGTACTTC. Translation: CASSLSGQRDPEQYF.

About this clonotype: Given a much more abundant clone one base away, this may be a read error. This chain uses TRBV6-1 with TRBJ2-5; 7 bases agree with TRBD1. Germline lookup yields CDR1 MNHNS and CDR2 SASEGT. The CDR3 runs 14 residues. Trimming took 6 bases from V and 7 from J; bases not matched to a gene: 11. CDR3 nucleotides: TGTGCCAGCAGCCCCCAGACAGGGTCAGGGACCCAGTACTTC. Translated: CASSPQTGSGTQYF.

This clonotype was detected many times. The rearrangement links TRBV10-3 to TRBJ2-5; 8 bases are shared with TRBD1. Germline values: CDR1 ENHRY, CDR2 SYGVKD. V lost 0 bases, J lost 3 bases, and 9 bases stayed unmatched. The CDR3 totals 17 residues. The CDR3 bases are TGTGCCATCAGTGAGTCGACCGGGACAGGACCTAAAGAGACCCAGTACTTC. Amino acids: CAISESTGTGPKETQYF.

This clonotype was found many times. This chain links TRBV29-1 with TRBJ2-7, with a possible D match to TRBD2 (6 bases). V gave up 6 bases and J gave up 9 bases, with 21 bases separating them. CDR3 length equals 13 residues. CDR1 SQVTM and CDR2 ANQGSEA come from the germline V gene. CDR3 sequence reads: CSVARRDDVRQYF. The CDR3, as DNA: TGCAGCGTCGCCCGGCGGGACGACGTGCGGCAGTACTTC.

There are many counts of this clonotype. The V and J genes are TRBV27 and TRBJ2-7; 9 bases match TRBD2. Looked up from germline, CDR1 is MNHEY and CDR2 is SMNVEV (reference sequence). Germline trimming cut 2 bases from V and 6 bases from J; bases unmatched to any gene: 8. This CDR3 spans 15 amino acids. CDR3 sequence: CASSLRLAGTVEQYF. DNA of the CDR3: TGTGCCAGCAGTTTAAGGCTAGCGGGAACGGTCGAGCAGTACTTC.

Turning to this clonotype: A much bigger clone sits one base away, suggesting this may be a read error. The chain links TRBV28 to TRBJ2-2; tentatively, D is TRBD1 or TRBD2 (5 bases each). Trimming took off 2 bases at V and 7 bases at J, with 11 bases between the two ends. Germline assignment: CDR1 MDHEN and CDR2 SYDVKM. The CDR3 totals 14 residues. CDR3 bases: TGTGCCAGCAGTTTACCAGGGCGGGTCGGGGAGCTGTTTTTT. The encoded protein is CASSLPGRVGELFF.

The chain carries TRBV4-3 and TRBJ2-5; no clear D gene. Per the germline V gene, CDR1 is LGHNA and CDR2 is YSLEER. Trimming shortened V by 0 bases and J by 1 base, and 15 bases separated the two germline ends. The CDR3 contains 17 residues. The CDR3 sequence: CASSQEALLSGQETQYF. In DNA form, the CDR3 reads TGCGCCAGCAGCCAAGAGGCCTTGTTATCAGGCCAAGAGACCCAGTACTTC.

In its sample, this clonotype was seen a few times. V usage is TRBV18 and J usage is TRBJ2-5; D unclear. There are 12 residues in the CDR3. The V end lost 3 bases, the J end lost 4 bases, and 6 bases lay between the germline ends. Per germline, CDR1 KGHSH and CDR2 LQKENI. CDR3 sequence reads: CASSPDGETQYF. The CDR3 DNA follows: TGTGCCAGCTCACCGGACGGAGAGACCCAGTACTTC.